This TCR beta chain derives from a study of T cell responses to AZD1222 COVID-19 vaccine. Findings and limits, study-wide: It should be noted that donors were predominantly white British and more often female, and clonal diversity was possibly underestimated. Baseline seropositivity occurred in only a handful of AZD1222 recipients.

The CDR3 sequence is 13 residues long. CDR1 MNHEY and CDR2 SVGAGI come from the germline V gene. The J segment lost 6 bases and the V segment lost 7 bases, leaving 8 bases of the junction unmatched. Profiled with immunoSEQ multiplex PCR; TCRdb holds only in-frame clones, not every one. The sample lists 130,000 to 150,000 clones, 90% occurring once. On this clone: What it binds is unknown.

This chain joins TRBV6-5 and TRBJ2-5; 7 bases are shared with TRBD2. The material was peripheral blood, obtained on day 0 of AZD1222 vaccination. The sequence was obtained from an adult in good health. CDR3 sequence (DNA): TGTGCCAGCATGGCGGGAGTGAGACAGACCCAGTACTTC. Translation gives CASMAGVRQTQYF.